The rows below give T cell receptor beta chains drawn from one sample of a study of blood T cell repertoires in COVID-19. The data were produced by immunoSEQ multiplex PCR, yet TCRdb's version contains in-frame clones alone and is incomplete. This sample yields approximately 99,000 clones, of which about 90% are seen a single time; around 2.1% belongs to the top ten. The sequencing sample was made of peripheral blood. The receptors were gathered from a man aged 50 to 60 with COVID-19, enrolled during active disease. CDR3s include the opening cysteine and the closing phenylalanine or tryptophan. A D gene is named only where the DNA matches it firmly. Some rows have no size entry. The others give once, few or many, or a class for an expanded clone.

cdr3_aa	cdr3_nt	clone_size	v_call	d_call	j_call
CASSVEGSGNTIYF	TGTGCCAGCAGCGTGGAGGGCTCTGGAAACACCATATATTTT	-	TRBV9	-	TRBJ1-3
CASSTRVFTEAFF	TGTGCCAGCTCAACCAGGGTTTTCACTGAAGCTTTCTTT	once	TRBV18	-	TRBJ1-1
CASSHLFGQGAQGYTF	TGTGCCAGCAGCCACCTTTTTGGACAGGGGGCACAGGGCTACACCTTC	-	TRBV3-1/TRBV3-2	TRBD1	TRBJ1-2
CASSQAPLGRPSGGANTGELFF	TGCGCCAGCAGCCAAGCCCCTCTTGGGCGTCCTAGCGGGGGGGCGAACACCGGGGAGCTGTTTTTT	-	TRBV4-1	TRBD2	TRBJ2-2
CASSLSQGSYEQYF	TGCGCCAGCAGCTTGTCGCAGGGGAGCTACGAGCAGTACTTC	-	TRBV5-1	-	TRBJ2-7
CASSQVGLSEAFF	TGTGCCAGCAGCCAAGTTGGTCTTAGTGAAGCTTTCTTT	once	TRBV14	-	TRBJ1-1
CASSPPGYGTDTQYF	TGTGCCAGCAGCCCACCGGGGTACGGCACAGATACGCAGTATTTT	-	TRBV11-3	-	TRBJ2-3
CASGLQGEGLTNEKLFF	TGTGCTAGTGGTTTACAGGGGGAGGGGTTAACTAATGAAAAACTGTTTTTT	-	TRBV12-5	TRBD1	TRBJ1-4
CASSYTHLGEGGTEAFF	TGTGCCAGCAGCTATACCCACCTCGGGGAGGGGGGCACTGAAGCTTTCTTT	once	TRBV7-3	-	TRBJ1-1
CASSTGTGGEEAFF	TGCGCCAGCAGCACCGGAACAGGGGGCGAAGAAGCTTTCTTT	-	TRBV5-1	TRBD1	TRBJ1-1
CASSRTGGSGELFF	TGCGCCAGCAGCCGAACAGGGGGCAGCGGGGAGCTGTTTTTT	-	TRBV4-1	TRBD1	TRBJ2-2